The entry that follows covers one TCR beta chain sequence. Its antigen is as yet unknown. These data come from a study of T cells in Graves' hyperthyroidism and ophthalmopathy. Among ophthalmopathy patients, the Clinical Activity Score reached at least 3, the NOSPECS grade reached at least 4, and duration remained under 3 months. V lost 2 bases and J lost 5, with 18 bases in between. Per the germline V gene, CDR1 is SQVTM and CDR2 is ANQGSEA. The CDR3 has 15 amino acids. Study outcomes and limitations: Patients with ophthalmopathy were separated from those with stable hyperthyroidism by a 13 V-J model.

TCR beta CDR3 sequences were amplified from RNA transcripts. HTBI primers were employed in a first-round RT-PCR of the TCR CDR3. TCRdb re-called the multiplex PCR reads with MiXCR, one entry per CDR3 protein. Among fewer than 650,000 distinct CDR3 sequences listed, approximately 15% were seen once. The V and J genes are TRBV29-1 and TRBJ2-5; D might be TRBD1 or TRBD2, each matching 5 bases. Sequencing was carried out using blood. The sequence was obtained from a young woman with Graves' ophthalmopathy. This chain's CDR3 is CSVERPVPGRETQYF. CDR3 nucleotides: TGCAGCGTTGAACGGCCGGTGCCGGGGCGGGAGACCCAGTACTTC.